This TCR beta chain originates from a study of identical twins. This CDR3 comprises 14 residues. J gave up 9 bases and V 0 bases, and 6 bases lay outside the gene matches. From germline, CDR1 is DFQATT and CDR2 SNEGSKA (reference sequence). TCRdb re-derived calls from the 5' RACE reads in MiXCR, one entry per CDR3 protein. This sample has about 720,000 distinct CDR3 sequences, with about 20% found just once. These data were likewise used in another study, on T cells expressing NK-cell markers. That source notes: It was sorted CD3+CD56+NKG2C+, CD3+CD56+NKG2C- and CD3+CD56-NKG2C+ T cells that supplied the TCR beta repertoires. Dominant NKG2C+ clonotypes made up roughly 1.0-7.0% of CD8+ T cells in roughly 6 donors.

V usage is TRBV20-1 and J usage is TRBJ2-1, with TRBD2 matching over 9 bases. The sequence was obtained from a woman under 30 in good health. Material for sequencing was PBMCs. The DNA of the CDR3 is TGCAGTGCTAGAGATCCTAGCGGGATAGGTGAGCAGTTCTTC. This translates into CSARDPSGIGEQFF.